The 13 T cell receptor beta chains below come from one sample, sequenced in a study of breast tumors, draining lymph nodes, adjacent tissues. In TCRdb, the multiplex PCR reads were re-called with MiXCR into one record per CDR3 protein. The sample has about 22,000 distinct CDR3 sequences, about 60% seen once. Sequencing input: breast tumor tissue. The receptors were gathered from a female donor with breast cancer. Some clones in this sample may be carry-over from other donors' samples.

This clonotype has only a few counts. The V gene is TRBV11-2, the J gene TRBJ2-1; 14 bases line up with TRBD2. Germline V lookup: CDR1 SGHAT, CDR2 FQNNGV. The ends lost 5 bases at V and 10 bases at J; junction bases unmatched: 7. The CDR3 has 15 amino acids. The CDR3 region is CASSPTGLAGVEQFF. CDR3 nucleotides: TGTGCCAGCAGCCCCACGGGACTAGCGGGGGTAGAGCAGTTCTTC.

This chain uses TRBV7-2 with TRBJ2-3; tentative D call: TRBD1 (5 bases). Germline V gene data show CDR1 as SGHTA and CDR2 as FQGNSA. The CDR3 is 12 amino acids. V was cut by 3 bases and J by 12 bases, with 13 bases left in between. The CDR3 nucleotides read TGTGCCAGCAGCTTTGGGCAGGGCCCACAGTATTTT. It is translated as CASSFGQGPQYF.

In this sample, this clonotype turned up once. The genes are TRBV19 and TRBJ1-2, with D uncertain. The CDR3 runs 14 residues. Germline values: CDR1 LNHDA, CDR2 SQIVND (reference sequence). V was clipped by 4 bases and J by 6 bases, with 15 bases between them. In DNA, the CDR3 is TGTGCCAGTAGTACCAATTACAGAGAGAATGGCTACACCTTC. Its protein product is CASSTNYRENGYTF.

With regard to this clonotype: Compared with germline, one end of the junction differs, possibly owing to a read error. The J gene is TRBJ1-6, the V gene TRBV20-1; D might be TRBD1 (5 bases). CDR1 and CDR2 (germline): DFQATT, SNEGSKA (reference sequence). This CDR3 has 13 residues. The CDR3 spells CGAQGLYNSPLHF. CDR3 bases: TGCGGTGCTCAGGGCCTCTATAATTCACCCCTCCACTTT.

The chain joins TRBV7-2 to TRBJ1-6, with 11 bases fitting TRBD1. The V gene end was trimmed by 5 bases and the J gene end by 9 bases; junction bases not matched to a gene: 6. Germline V lookup: CDR1 SGHTA, CDR2 FQGNSA. The CDR3 runs to 15 residues. The CDR3 is CASSLDRGLGSPLHF. The CDR3 DNA reads as TGTGCCAGCAGCCTGGACAGGGGGCTTGGTTCACCCCTCCACTTT.

This clonotype was recorded many times. The CDR3 spells CASRGRQGGSEQYF. The CDR3 DNA is TGTGCCAGCAGGGGCCGGCAGGGTGGATCCGAGCAGTACTTC. The V and J genes are TRBV6-5 and TRBJ2-7; D possibly corresponds to TRBD1 (5 bases). V was pared by 6 bases and J by 6 bases, with 18 bases between. The V gene's germline CDR1 is MNHEY and CDR2 SVGAGI. CDR3 length: 14 residues.

This clonotype was seen at least ten times. V is TRBV11-3 and J is TRBJ2-1; 9 nucleotides align to TRBD2. This CDR3 is 16 amino acids long. Trimming at V came to 5 bases and at J to 2 bases, leaving 7 bases not matched to a gene. Germline CDR1 and CDR2: SGHNT and YENEEA. The CDR3: CASSPHRLAAYNEQFF. CDR3 nucleotide sequence: TGTGCCAGCAGCCCCCATCGACTAGCGGCCTACAATGAGCAGTTCTTC.

This clonotype was detected once. A much more abundant neighbour one base away suggests this may be a read error. The J gene is TRBJ2-5, the V gene TRBV5-1, with a weak D call TRBD1 (6 bases). The germline V gene encodes CDR1 SGHRS and CDR2 YFSETQ. The CDR3 runs to 14 residues. The CDR3 loop is CASSFTGYQATQYF. Written as DNA, the CDR3 is TGCGCCAGCAGTTTTACAGGGTACCAAGCGACCCAGTACTTC.

The V and J genes are TRBV5-4 and TRBJ1-2, with 9 bases fitting TRBD1. This CDR3 spans 15 amino acids. With 4 bases clipped from V and 4 bases from J, the junction kept 8 bases outside the gene matches. The germline V gene encodes CDR1 SGHNT and CDR2 YYREEE (reference sequence). CDR3 sequence: CASSPGTGLSYGYTF. CDR3 nucleotide sequence: TGTGCCAGCAGCCCGGGGACAGGGCTCTCCTATGGCTACACCTTC.

With regard to this clonotype: At one end the junction does not follow the germline gene, possibly because of a read error. The rearrangement links TRBV6-5 to TRBJ2-7, with D tentatively TRBD1 (5 bases). The germline gives CDR1 MNHEY, CDR2 SVGAGI. CDR3 length: 13 amino acids. The chain's CDR3 is CASSHSQGYEQHF. The CDR3 coding sequence is TGTGCCAGCAGCCACTCGCAGGGCTACGAGCAGCACTTC.

This clonotype was counted ten times or more. The J gene is TRBJ2-2, the V gene TRBV10-3; TRBD2 matches at 7 bases. Trimming at V came to 4 bases and at J to 3 bases, leaving 5 bases not matched to a gene. The CDR3 has 15 residues. Germline CDR1 ENHRY, CDR2 SYGVKD. The CDR3 spells CAISGGGVYTGELFF. The CDR3 coding sequence is TGTGCCATCAGTGGGGGGGGGGTCTACACCGGGGAGCTGTTTTTT.

The CDR3 sequence is CASSLGPGLAGDIYEQYF. The CDR3 nucleotides read TGCGCCAGCAGCTTGGGTCCGGGACTAGCGGGAGATATCTACGAGCAGTACTTC. J is TRBJ2-7 and V is TRBV5-1, with 14 bases that match TRBD2. Germline CDR1 SGHRS, CDR2 YFSETQ. After removal of 0 bases from V and 3 bases from J, the junction contained 8 bases not matched to a gene. This CDR3 comprises 18 residues.

On this clonotype: At one end, the junction sequence differs from germline, possibly due to a read error. V usage is TRBV14 and J usage is TRBJ2-2, with a weak D call TRBD2 (5 bases). The V gene's germline CDR1 is SGHDN and CDR2 FVKESK. This CDR3 spans 13 amino acids. The CDR3 protein is CASSQDWTGEPFF. In DNA form, the CDR3 reads TGTGCCAGCAGCCAAGATTGGACCGGGGAGCCGTTTTTT.